These 21 T cell receptor beta chains were sequenced from one sample in a study of post-analysis software for immune sequencing data. Study conclusions and caveats: TRBV5-6, TRBV5-1 and TRBV20-1 belonged to a set of roughly 5 TRBV segments that were more frequent in patients than controls.

Tagging with unique molecular identifiers was a feature of the TCR beta cDNA libraries. Each CDR3 protein gets one entry after TCRdb re-called the PCR reads with MiXCR. Of about 680,000 distinct CDR3 sequences listed, roughly three fifths are singletons. Their antigens are not known. Sequenced sample: blood. Receptor source: a girl under 10 years old with multiple sclerosis.

The rearrangement joins TRBV5-5 to TRBJ1-1; the match to TRBD1 covers 7 bases. The CDR3 loop spans 16 amino acids. V lost 0 bases to trimming and J lost 8 bases; unmatched junction nucleotides: 13. Germline CDR1 and CDR2: SGHKS and YYEKEE (reference sequence). Written as DNA, the CDR3 is TGTGCCAGCAGCTTGGTGTTAGAAGGGGGCCTTAAAGAAGCTTTCTTT. Translating gives CASSLVLEGGLKEAFF. The full variable domain, with the rest looked up from reference TRBV5-5 and TRBJ1-1, is DAGVTQSPTHLIKTRGQQVTLRCSPISGHKSVSWYQQVLGQGPQFIFQYYEKEERGRGNFPDRFSARQFPNYSSELNVNALLLGDSALYLCASSLVLEGGLKEAFFGQGTRLTVV.

The rearrangement links TRBV7-9 to TRBJ1-1, with 7 nucleotides matching TRBD1. The CDR3 consists of 14 residues. CDR1 SEHNR and CDR2 FQNEAQ come from the germline V gene (reference sequence). V trimming: 3 bases; J trimming: 7 bases; junction bases outside the gene matches: 8. The DNA for the CDR3 is TGTGCCAGCAGCTTTAGTTCTGGGACAGTTGAAGCTTTCTTT. Its protein is CASSFSSGTVEAFF.

The chain recombines TRBV6-1 with TRBJ2-5; D may correspond to TRBD1 or TRBD2 (5 bases each). V lost 6 bases and J lost 2, with 13 bases in between. CDR1 MNHNS and CDR2 SASEGT come from the germline V gene. The CDR3 loop spans 14 amino acids. CDR3 nucleotides: TGTGCCAGCAGGCCGGGACCACGGCAAGAGACCCAGTACTTC. Its protein product is CASRPGPRQETQYF.

V is TRBV20-1 and J is TRBJ2-7; possibly TRBD2 for D (6 bases). The DNA end lines up better with TRBJ2-5; the J call may be wrong. This CDR3 has 17 residues. CDR1 is DFQATT and CDR2 is SNEGSKA in the germline V gene (reference sequence). The CDR3 DNA sequence: TGCAGTGCTACGGGGGTCGGAGGGACTTTTATGGGAGAGACCCAGTACTTC. Its translation: CSATGVGGTFMGETQYF.

This clonotype was seen a few times. The rearrangement links TRBV29-1 to TRBJ2-5, with 7 positions matching TRBD1. The length of the CDR3 is 13 residues. V was pared by 5 bases and J by 5 bases, with 8 bases of the junction left unmatched. Germline CDR1 is SQVTM and CDR2 is ANQGSEA. The CDR3 region is CSVLATGSETQYF. Here the CDR3 DNA reads TGCAGCGTTCTCGCGACAGGGAGCGAGACCCAGTACTTC.

This clonotype was seen only a few times. J is TRBJ2-5 and V is TRBV3-1; no clear D gene. Germline V gene lookup returns CDR1 LGHDT and CDR2 YNNKEL (reference sequence). CDR3 size: 12 residues. Trimming left V 0 bases short and J 4 bases short, with 3 bases between. DNA for the CDR3: TGTGCCAGCAGCCAAGATCCAGAGACCCAGTACTTC. This gives the protein CASSQDPETQYF.

The chain carries TRBV9 and TRBJ1-6, with D possibly TRBD1 on 5 matching bases. CDR1 and CDR2 from the germline V gene are SGDLS and YYNGEE. With 2 bases removed from V and 8 bases from J, the gap between germline ends came to 11 bases. CDR3 length: 14 residues. For the CDR3, the DNA is TGTGCCAGCAGCGTGAGGGACGGCTATTCACCCCTCCACTTT. Translation gives CASSVRDGYSPLHF.

The rearrangement links TRBV29-1 to TRBJ2-1; TRBD2 might be the D (7 bases). Germline V lookup: CDR1 SQVTM, CDR2 ANQGSEA. V lost 5 bases, J lost 0 bases, and 11 bases lay in between. The CDR3 has 14 amino acids. CDR3 nucleotide sequence: TGCAGCGTTAAAGGGGGGGCCTCCTACAATGAGCAGTTCTTC. Translation: CSVKGGASYNEQFF.

The chain uses TRBV4-1 and TRBJ1-2; D is unresolved. Germline V lookup: CDR1 MGHRA, CDR2 YSYEKL. This CDR3 comprises 15 residues. With 0 bases removed from V and 0 bases from J, the gap between germline ends came to 8 bases. The CDR3 nucleotides read TGCGCCAGCAGCCAAGAGGAAGCCCCTAACTATGGCTACACCTTC. Amino acid sequence: CASSQEEAPNYGYTF.

The sample holds one count of this clonotype. J is TRBJ1-1 and V is TRBV7-9, with D uncertain. Per the germline V gene, CDR1 is SEHNR and CDR2 is FQNEAQ (reference sequence). V was shortened by 1 base and J by 10 bases, with 13 bases between the two germline ends. The CDR3 loop spans 13 amino acids. The chain's CDR3 is CASSLVSSDGAFF. The DNA of the CDR3 is TGTGCCAGCAGCTTAGTGTCTTCGGACGGAGCTTTCTTT.

This clonotype was found a few times. This sequence joins TRBV5-1 and TRBJ2-1; D not certain. Germline V CDR1 and CDR2: SGHRS, YFSETQ. The V gene lost 0 bases and the J gene lost 8 bases, with 15 bases spanning the gap. CDR3 length equals 15 residues. The CDR3 here is CASSLGGVETDEQFF. In DNA, the CDR3 is TGCGCCAGCAGCTTGGGAGGCGTAGAAACCGATGAGCAGTTCTTC.

This clonotype was found once. The V and J genes are TRBV10-3 and TRBJ1-5; 9 nucleotides agree with TRBD1. From germline, CDR1 is ENHRY and CDR2 SYGVKD. This CDR3 has 15 amino acids. After removal of 2 bases from V and 7 bases from J, the junction contained 6 bases not matched to a gene. The CDR3 protein is CAISEQQGAGQPQHF. The CDR3 DNA reads as TGTGCCATCAGTGAGCAACAGGGGGCCGGACAGCCCCAGCATTTT.

This chain links TRBV9 with TRBJ2-5; possible D gene TRBD2, 6 bases. CDR1 and CDR2 (germline): SGDLS, YYNGEE. CDR3 length: 17 amino acids. V lost 1 base and J lost 5, with 21 bases in between. The CDR3 region has the DNA TGTGCCAGCAGCGTACTTGGAGGCGCTACCGGAGGGGAGACCCAGTACTTC. Translation: CASSVLGGATGGETQYF.

The chain has TRBV5-5 and TRBJ1-2; 7 bases align to TRBD1. V dropped 4 bases and J dropped 7; count of bases not matched to a gene: 10. The CDR3 covers 14 residues. CDR1 SGHKS and CDR2 YYEKEE come from the germline V gene (reference sequence). CDR3 amino acids: CASSPDRDRGGYTF. The CDR3 region has the DNA TGTGCCAGCAGCCCAGACAGGGATCGGGGTGGCTACACCTTC.

The V and J genes are TRBV20-1 and TRBJ2-1, with 7 positions matching TRBD2. The CDR3 spans 16 residues. Germline CDR1 is DFQATT and CDR2 is SNEGSKA (reference sequence). V shed 0 bases, J shed 2 bases, and the junction held 7 bases outside the gene matches. In DNA, the CDR3 is TGCAGTGCTAGAGACCCCCGGGCGGGGGCCTACAATGAGCAGTTCTTC. This codes for CSARDPRAGAYNEQFF.

The V and J genes are TRBV20-1 and TRBJ1-2; 7 bases fit TRBD1. The CDR3 length is 13 residues. Trimming removed 3 bases from V and 4 bases from J; junction bases left unmatched: 5. The germline V gene encodes CDR1 DFQATT and CDR2 SNEGSKA (reference sequence). CDR3 loop: CSASAGGFYGYTF. CDR3 sequence (DNA): TGCAGTGCTAGCGCAGGGGGGTTCTATGGCTACACCTTC.

This clonotype turned up a few times. The chain has TRBV6-5 and TRBJ2-5, with D possibly matching TRBD1 (6 bases). The length of the CDR3 is 14 residues. The germline CDR1 and CDR2 sequences are MNHEY and SVGAGI. The V end was cut by 7 bases, the J end by 6 bases, with 18 bases between. CDR3 sequence (DNA): TGTGCCAGCAAAAAGGCCTCGGGGACAAAGACCCAGTACTTC. Its translation is CASKKASGTKTQYF.

This clonotype was detected a few times. The V gene is TRBV20-1, the J gene TRBJ2-5; D is uncertain. The germline V gene has CDR1 DFQATT and CDR2 SNEGSKA (reference sequence). V was pared by 0 bases and J by 11 bases, with 22 bases between. CDR3 length equals 15 residues. The CDR3 region is CSARDIRRDANEQYF. In DNA form, the CDR3 reads TGCAGTGCTAGAGATATTAGAAGGGATGCGAATGAGCAGTACTTC.

The rearrangement joins TRBV20-1 to TRBJ2-7; 11 positions match TRBD2. Germline CDR1 reads DFQATT; CDR2 reads SNEGSKA (reference sequence). Trimming took 5 bases from V and 1 from J; bases not matched to a gene: 4. CDR3 length: 14 amino acids. The CDR3 loop reads CSAATSGSSYEQYF. The CDR3, as DNA: TGCAGTGCTGCTACTAGCGGGAGTTCCTACGAGCAGTACTTC.

The chain is built from TRBV7-8 and TRBJ1-5; 8 nucleotides match TRBD1. The trim removed 5 bases at V and 7 bases at J, leaving 10 bases unmatched. This CDR3 is 15 amino acids long. Germline assignment: CDR1 SGHVS and CDR2 FQNEAQ. The CDR3 loop reads CASSLTGDGGQPQHF. CDR3 nucleotide sequence: TGTGCCAGCAGCCTGACAGGGGATGGAGGACAGCCCCAGCATTTT.

This rearrangement joins TRBV15 to TRBJ2-5, with 10 nucleotides matching TRBD2. This CDR3 has 13 amino acids. V lost 5 bases, J lost 5 bases, and 2 bases stayed unmatched. Germline CDR1 reads LNHNV; CDR2 reads YYDKDF (reference sequence). The chain's CDR3 is CATSRLAGETQYF. The CDR3 DNA is TGTGCCACCAGCCGACTAGCGGGCGAGACCCAGTACTTC.